Listed below are T cell receptor beta chains from one sample, sequenced in a study of cytomegalovirus exposure and HLA in healthy donors. Repertoires were generated with immunoSEQ multiplex PCR, while TCRdb's copy carries only in-frame clones and drops some. The sample shows 120,000 to 150,000 clones, 75% to 90% of them seen only once. Sequencing input: PBMCs. These receptor sequences come from a female donor in good health and CMV-seronegative. The CDR3 runs from the conserved cysteine through the conserved F or W. A D gene is named only where the DNA matches it firmly. A row's size may be missing; if present it is once, few, many or a size class.

v_gene,abundance,d_gene,j_gene,CDR3aa,CDR3nt
TRBV28,.,.,TRBJ1-5,CASSFGESNQPQHF,TGTGCCAGCAGTTTCGGAGAGAGCAATCAGCCCCAGCATTTT
TRBV6-5,.,.,TRBJ2-2,CAIGQGGSGELFF,TGTGCCATTGGGCAGGGTGGGTCCGGGGAGCTGTTTTTT
TRBV25-1,.,.,TRBJ2-1,CASAKWRVGVLYNEQFF,TGTGCCAGCGCAAAATGGAGGGTTGGGGTACTATACAATGAGCAGTTCTTC
TRBV19,.,TRBD2,TRBJ2-7,CASSMGGGSPYEQYF,TGTGCCAGTAGTATGGGAGGCGGGAGTCCCTACGAGCAGTACTTC
TRBV5-1,once,.,TRBJ2-7,CASSLIPGPDSEQYF,TGCGCCAGCAGCTTGATCCCAGGGCCCGACTCCGAGCAGTACTTC
TRBV29-1,.,TRBD1,TRBJ2-7,CSVEFGTGPYEQYF,TGCAGCGTTGAATTTGGGACAGGCCCCTACGAGCAGTACTTC
TRBV5-1,.,TRBD2,TRBJ2-1,CASSGTSGRAVDEQFF,TGCGCCAGCAGCGGGACTAGCGGGAGGGCCGTCGATGAGCAGTTCTTC
TRBV27,.,.,TRBJ2-1,CASSPERGFYNEQFF,TGTGCCAGCAGCCCAGAAAGGGGATTCTACAATGAGCAGTTCTTC
TRBV5-1,.,.,TRBJ1-1,CASSLRTENTEAFF,TGCGCCAGCAGCTTGCGGACAGAGAACACTGAAGCTTTCTTT
TRBV7-3,.,TRBD2,TRBJ2-3,CASSPSGRRADTQYF,TGTGCCAGCAGCCCTAGCGGCAGGAGGGCAGATACGCAGTATTTT
TRBV4-2,.,.,TRBJ1-3,CASSPTPGSSGNTIYF,TGTGCCAGCAGCCCGACTCCGGGAAGCTCTGGAAACACCATATATTTT
TRBV2,.,TRBD2,TRBJ2-1,CASLGLAGQNYNEQFF,TGTGCCAGCTTGGGACTAGCGGGCCAAAATTACAATGAGCAGTTCTTC
TRBV5-8,.,TRBD2,TRBJ2-3,CASSLLPRAGAFPDTQYF,TGTGCCAGCAGCTTGCTCCCCCGCGCGGGAGCGTTTCCAGATACGCAGTATTTT
TRBV19,few,.,TRBJ1-1,CASSSTGLRGTEAFF,TGTGCCAGTAGTTCGACAGGTCTACGAGGCACTGAAGCTTTCTTT
TRBV19,few,TRBD1,TRBJ2-3,CASSPQGVGTDTQYF,TGTGCCAGTAGTCCCCAGGGGGTGGGCACAGATACGCAGTATTTT
TRBV5-4,.,TRBD2,TRBJ2-5,CASSSSGTSRPEYF,TGTGCCAGCAGCTCGTCCGGGACTAGCAGGCCAGAATACTTC
TRBV5-6,once,.,TRBJ2-2,CASSLLLVANTGELFF,TGTGCCAGCAGCCTCCTTTTAGTTGCGAACACCGGGGAGCTGTTTTTT
TRBV18,.,TRBD2,TRBJ2-1,CASSPPGTRDEQFF,TGTGCCAGCTCACCGCCCGGGACTAGGGATGAGCAGTTCTTC
TRBV10-2,.,.,TRBJ1-1,CASSQNTEAFF,TGCGCCAGCAGTCAGAACACTGAAGCTTTCTTT
TRBV7-3,.,.,TRBJ1-1,CASSLFKGMNTEAFF,TGTGCCAGCAGCTTATTCAAGGGGATGAACACTGAAGCTTTCTTT
TRBV7-3,once,.,TRBJ2-7,CASSPLATKEQYF,TGTGCCAGCAGCCCCCTTGCGACTAAAGAGCAGTACTTC
TRBV2,.,TRBD2,TRBJ2-3,CASNGLAGPDTQYF,TGTGCCAGCAATGGACTAGCGGGACCAGATACGCAGTATTTT
TRBV5-1,.,.,TRBJ1-5,CASSLEAGDQPQHF,TGCGCCAGCAGCTTGGAGGCGGGTGATCAGCCCCAGCATTTT
TRBV11-1,.,.,TRBJ2-5,CASSSQIRQDQETQYF,TGTGCCAGCAGCTCACAAATCAGGCAAGATCAAGAGACCCAGTACTTC
TRBV28,.,.,TRBJ1-3,CASSLQQGNTIYF,TGTGCCAGCAGTTTACAACAGGGAAACACCATATATTTT
TRBV6-5,few,.,TRBJ1-4,CASTQGNEKLFF,TGTGCCAGCACCCAGGGGAATGAAAAACTGTTTTTT
TRBV15,.,TRBD2,TRBJ2-7,CATSRELAGNYEQYF,TGTGCCACCAGCAGAGAACTAGCGGGAAATTACGAGCAGTACTTC
TRBV15,.,.,TRBJ1-4,CATSRESGVREKLFF,TGTGCCACCAGCAGGGAATCCGGGGTCCGTGAAAAACTGTTTTTT
TRBV6-5,.,.,TRBJ1-1,CASSLQGNTEAFF,TGTGCCAGCAGTTTACAGGGGAACACTGAAGCTTTCTTT
TRBV28,.,.,TRBJ1-5,CASSKGLLDQPQHF,TGTGCCAGCAGTAAGGGACTCCTGGATCAGCCCCAGCATTTT
TRBV19,.,.,TRBJ2-7,CASSIFGSAPYEQYF,TGTGCCAGTAGTATATTTGGGAGCGCCCCTTACGAGCAGTACTTC
TRBV7-3,.,TRBD2,TRBJ2-3,CASSLAGGTDTQYF,TGTGCCAGCAGCTTAGCGGGGGGCACAGATACGCAGTATTTT
TRBV7-3,.,.,TRBJ1-5,CASSFGTSYSNQPQHF,TGTGCCAGCAGCTTTGGGACAAGTTATAGCAATCAGCCCCAGCATTTT
TRBV9,.,.,TRBJ2-1,CASSATGSSYNEQFF,TGTGCCAGCAGCGCTACAGGTAGCTCCTACAATGAGCAGTTCTTC
TRBV5-1,.,.,TRBJ1-4,CASSLGQNNEKLFF,TGCGCCAGCAGCTTGGGACAGAACAATGAAAAACTGTTTTTT
TRBV25-1,.,.,TRBJ1-1,CASTEQENTEAFF,TGTGCCAGCACAGAACAGGAGAACACTGAAGCTTTCTTT
TRBV28,.,TRBD1,TRBJ1-5,CASGFTGAGGQPQHF,TGTGCCAGCGGTTTCACAGGGGCAGGCGGTCAGCCCCAGCATTTT
TRBV4-1,.,TRBD2,TRBJ2-7,CASSQDALADSYEQYF,TGCGCCAGCAGCCAAGATGCACTAGCGGACTCCTACGAGCAGTACTTC
TRBV6-5,.,.,TRBJ1-5,CASRLGGNQPQHF,TGTGCCAGCAGGTTGGGGGGAAATCAGCCCCAGCATTTT
TRBV19,.,.,TRBJ2-7,CASSIQGLTYEQYF,TGTGCCAGTAGTATTCAGGGCCTGACCTACGAGCAGTACTTC
TRBV9,.,.,TRBJ2-3,CASSPRTGPSDTQYF,TGTGCCAGCAGCCCTCGAACAGGCCCCTCAGATACGCAGTATTTT
TRBV30,.,TRBD1,TRBJ2-7,CAWTGTGDGEQYF,TGTGCCTGGACCGGGACAGGGGACGGCGAGCAGTACTTC
TRBV10-2,.,TRBD2,TRBJ2-7,CASSAAGSGTSSYEQYF,TGCGCCAGCAGTGCGGCAGGGAGCGGGACCAGCTCCTACGAGCAGTACTTC
TRBV29-1,.,TRBD2,TRBJ2-1,CSVPGLAQYNEQFF,TGCAGCGTCCCCGGACTAGCTCAGTACAATGAGCAGTTCTTC
TRBV13,.,TRBD1,TRBJ2-3,CASSTDREVPDTQYF,TGTGCCAGCAGCACCGACAGGGAAGTCCCAGATACGCAGTATTTT
TRBV7-3,.,.,TRBJ1-1,CASSFAWNTEAFF,TGTGCCAGCAGCTTCGCGTGGAACACTGAAGCTTTCTTT
TRBV7-6,.,TRBD2,TRBJ2-5,CASSLGLAGTQETQYF,TGTGCCAGCAGCTTAGGACTAGCGGGAACACAAGAGACCCAGTACTTC
TRBV20-1,.,TRBD2,TRBJ2-3,CSALTSGAQYF,TGCAGTGCCCTCACTAGCGGGGCGCAGTATTTT
TRBV18,once,.,TRBJ1-5,CASSPGGKEQPQHF,TGTGCCAGCTCACCGGGGGGAAAAGAACAGCCCCAGCATTTT
TRBV27,.,.,TRBJ2-7,CASSSSQIQGTYEQYF,TGTGCCAGCAGTTCCTCTCAGATTCAGGGGACCTACGAGCAGTACTTC
TRBV6-4,once,TRBD1,TRBJ2-7,CASSPDRGYEQYF,TGTGCCAGCAGTCCGGACAGGGGTTACGAGCAGTACTTC
TRBV7-9,.,.,TRBJ1-1,CASSLAASHVNTEAFF,TGTGCCAGCAGCTTAGCGGCAAGTCATGTTAACACTGAAGCTTTCTTT
TRBV4-1,.,.,TRBJ2-2,CASSLTGESTGELFF,TGCGCCAGCAGCCTCACGGGGGAGAGTACCGGGGAGCTGTTTTTT